This TCR beta chain was captured in a study of T cell changes during pregnancy in multiple sclerosis. CDR1 SGHTA and CDR2 FQGNSA come from the germline V gene. The CDR3 is 19 residues long. The J segment lost 0 bases and the V segment lost 5 bases, leaving 14 bases of the junction unmatched. Sequencing used immunoSEQ multiplex PCR; TCRdb keeps in-frame clones, though not all of them. The sample lists around 38,000 clones; about 92% were seen once. Only one count was recorded for this clone. This receptor was identified in a female donor with multiple sclerosis, enrolled in a pregnancy study. V usage is TRBV7-2 and J usage is TRBJ1-5; 9 bases are a match to TRBD1. Sequences were derived from CD8+ T cells from peripheral blood mononuclear cells, sampled in the third trimester of pregnancy. The CDR3 sequence is CASSPRSWDRVYSNQPQHF. In nucleotides, the CDR3 is TGTGCCAGCAGCCCACGGTCGTGGGACAGGGTGTATAGCAATCAGCCCCAGCATTTT.